These T cell receptor beta chains were read from a single sample in a study of blood T cell repertoires in COVID-19. The assay was immunoSEQ multiplex PCR, and TCRdb's table has in-frame clones only and misses some. The sample lists 80,000 to 100,000 clones; around 80% were seen once. The specimen sequenced was peripheral blood. These receptors originate from a man aged 50-60 years who had recovered from COVID-19. CDR3s include the opening cysteine and the closing phenylalanine or tryptophan. A D gene is named only where the DNA matches it firmly. Size is omitted from some rows. Given values are once, few, many or a class for expanded clones.

J gene,V gene,clone size,D gene,CDR3 DNA,CDR3 protein
TRBJ1-2,TRBV29-1,-,TRBD1,TGCAGGGCTTACTCCTATCAGGGGGACGGATCTAACTATGGCTACACCTTC,CRAYSYQGDGSNYGYTF
TRBJ1-1,TRBV6-1,-,TRBD1,TGTGCCAGCAGTGGCCGGGACAGGGGGCCAGCGGCAACTGAAGCTTTCTTT,CASSGRDRGPAATEAFF
TRBJ1-3,TRBV9,few,-,TGTGCCAGCAGCGCGGGGGACCCCCCTCGGAACACCATATATTTT,CASSAGDPPRNTIYF
TRBJ1-2,TRBV6-6,-,-,TGTGCCAGCCGCCAGGGTAACTATGGCTACACCTTC,CASRQGNYGYTF
TRBJ1-1,TRBV7-9,-,-,TGTGCCAGCAGCTTCGTACTTCAGAACACTGAAGCTTTCTTT,CASSFVLQNTEAFF
TRBJ2-1,TRBV6-4,-,TRBD1,TGTGCCAGCTCACTAGACAGGGGCGATGAGCAGTTCTTC,CASSLDRGDEQFF
TRBJ2-7,TRBV7-2,few,TRBD1,TGTGCCAGCAGCTTACGACAGGGATCCTACGAGCAGTACTTC,CASSLRQGSYEQYF
TRBJ2-1,TRBV4-3,few,TRBD2,TGCGCCAGCAGCCAAGGTAGGGGACTAGCGTTCAATGAGCAGTTCTTC,CASSQGRGLAFNEQFF
TRBJ2-3,TRBV9,-,TRBD1,TGTGCCAGCAGCGTAGATGGCAGGGGGTCAGATACGCAGTATTTT,CASSVDGRGSDTQYF
TRBJ1-2,TRBV12-3/TRBV12-4,-,-,TGTGCCAGCAGTTTAAGGGAGCATGGCTACACCTTC,CASSLREHGYTF
TRBJ1-5,TRBV2,once,-,TGTGCCAGCAGTGAAGAGAGGGTGACGCAGCCCCAGCATTTT,CASSEERVTQPQHF
TRBJ2-7,TRBV18,-,TRBD2,TGTGCCAGCTCACAAACGACTAGCGGGAGCTACGAGCAGTACTTC,CASSQTTSGSYEQYF
TRBJ1-2,TRBV6-2/TRBV6-3,-,-,TGTGCCAGCAGTTACGGAGGGGCCAACTATGGCTACACCTTC,CASSYGGANYGYTF
TRBJ2-1,TRBV15,-,TRBD2,TGTGCCACCAGCGGCGGGGGCTCCTACAATGAGCAGTTCTTC,CATSGGGSYNEQFF
TRBJ1-2,TRBV4-1,-,TRBD1,TGCGCCAGCAGCCAAACTTGGACAGGCGATTATGGCTACACCTTC,CASSQTWTGDYGYTF
TRBJ1-1,TRBV10-3,-,-,TGTGCCATCAGTGAGGGAGCAGTGATGAACACTGAAGCTTTCTTT,CAISEGAVMNTEAFF
TRBJ2-3,TRBV5-1,-,TRBD2,TGCGCCAGCAGCTTGCGAGGGACTAGCGGGAGAGGGACAGATACGCAGTATTTT,CASSLRGTSGRGTDTQYF
TRBJ2-1,TRBV14,-,TRBD2,TGTGCCAGCAGCCAAGGCGCGGGGGCCTACAATGAGCAGTTCTTC,CASSQGAGAYNEQFF
TRBJ2-1,TRBV10-3,-,-,TGTGCCATCAGGAGCGTAGAGCACAATGAGCAGTTCTTC,CAIRSVEHNEQFF
TRBJ1-1,TRBV6-6,-,-,TGTGCCAGCATTCTCTCGACAGGCCGTTTGAACACTGAAGCTTTCTTT,CASILSTGRLNTEAFF
TRBJ2-7,TRBV7-7,-,-,TGTGCTAGCAGCTTAGAAGGGAGACCCTACGAGCAGTACTTC,CASSLEGRPYEQYF